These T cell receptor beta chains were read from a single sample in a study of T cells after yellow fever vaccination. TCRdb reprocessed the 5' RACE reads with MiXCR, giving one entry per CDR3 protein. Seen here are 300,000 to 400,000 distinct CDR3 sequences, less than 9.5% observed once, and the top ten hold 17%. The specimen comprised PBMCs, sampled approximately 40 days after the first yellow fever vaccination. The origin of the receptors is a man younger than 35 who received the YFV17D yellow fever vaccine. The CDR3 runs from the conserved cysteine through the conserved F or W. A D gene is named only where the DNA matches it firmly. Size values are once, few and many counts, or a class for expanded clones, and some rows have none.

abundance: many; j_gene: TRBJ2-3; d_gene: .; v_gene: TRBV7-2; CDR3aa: CASSLDRGDTQYF; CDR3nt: TGTGCCAGCAGCTTAGATCGGGGAGATACGCAGTATTTT
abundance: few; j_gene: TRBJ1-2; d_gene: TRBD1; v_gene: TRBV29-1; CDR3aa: CSVDPGQRRGYTF; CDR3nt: TGCAGCGTTGACCCGGGACAGAGAAGGGGCTACACCTTC
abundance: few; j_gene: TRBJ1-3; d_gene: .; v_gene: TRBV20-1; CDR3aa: CSARNTGLGNTIYF; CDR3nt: TGCAGTGCTAGAAATACGGGACTCGGAAACACCATATATTTT
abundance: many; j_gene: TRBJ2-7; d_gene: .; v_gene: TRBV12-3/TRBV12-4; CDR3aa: CASSLAPTRPYEQYF; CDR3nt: TGTGCCAGCAGTTTAGCGCCAACGCGGCCCTACGAGCAGTACTTC
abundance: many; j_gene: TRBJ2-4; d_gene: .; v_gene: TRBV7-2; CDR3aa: CASSLAGENIQYF; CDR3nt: TGTGCCAGCAGCTTAGCCGGGGAAAACATTCAGTACTTC
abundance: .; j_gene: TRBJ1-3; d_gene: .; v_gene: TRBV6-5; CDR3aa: CASSYTTEAGNTIYF; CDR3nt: TGTGCCAGCAGTTACACGACAGAAGCTGGAAACACCATATATTTT
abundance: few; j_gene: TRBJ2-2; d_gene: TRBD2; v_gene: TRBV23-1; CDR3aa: CASSQSGLRGVLAGELFF; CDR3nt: TGCGCCAGCAGTCAATCTGGCCTACGGGGGGTCTTAGCCGGGGAGCTGTTTTTT
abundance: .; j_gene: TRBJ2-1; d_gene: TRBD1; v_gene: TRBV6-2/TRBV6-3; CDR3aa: CAPRRGQRDPGTGNEQFF; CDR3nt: TGTGCCCCTAGACGGGGACAGCGCGACCCAGGTACAGGCAATGAGCAGTTCTTC
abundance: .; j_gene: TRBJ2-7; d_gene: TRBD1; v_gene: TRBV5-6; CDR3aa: CASSSGTGVGEQYF; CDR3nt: TGTGCCAGCAGCTCCGGGACAGGGGTCGGTGAGCAGTACTTC
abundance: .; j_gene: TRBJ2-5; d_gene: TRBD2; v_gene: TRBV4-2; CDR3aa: CASSQGAGGLGETQYF; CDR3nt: TGTGCCAGCAGCCAAGGAGCGGGGGGGCTCGGAGAGACCCAGTACTTC
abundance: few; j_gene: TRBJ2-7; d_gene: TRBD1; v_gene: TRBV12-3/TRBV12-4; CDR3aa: CASISGGRTYEQYF; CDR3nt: TGTGCCAGCATCTCAGGGGGACGGACCTACGAGCAGTACTTC
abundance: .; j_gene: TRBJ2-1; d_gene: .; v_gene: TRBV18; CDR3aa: CASSPSRGNLPWDEQFF; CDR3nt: TGTGCCAGCTCACCATCTCGGGGGAACTTACCTTGGGATGAGCAGTTCTTC
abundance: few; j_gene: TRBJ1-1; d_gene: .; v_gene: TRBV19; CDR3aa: CASKFGQNTEAFF; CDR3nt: TGTGCCAGTAAATTTGGACAGAACACTGAAGCTTTCTTT
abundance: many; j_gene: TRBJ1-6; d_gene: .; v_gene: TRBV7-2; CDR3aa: CASSQQGTMSPLHF; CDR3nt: TGTGCCAGCAGCCAGCAGGGTACAATGTCACCCCTCCACTTT
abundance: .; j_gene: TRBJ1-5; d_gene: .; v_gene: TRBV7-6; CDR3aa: CASSLELGPGQPQHF; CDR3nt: TGTGCCAGCAGCTTAGAATTGGGGCCTGGTCAGCCCCAGCATTTT
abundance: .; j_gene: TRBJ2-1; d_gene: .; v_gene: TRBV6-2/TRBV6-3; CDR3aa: CASTYSRERQFF; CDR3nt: TGTGCCAGCACCTACTCCCGGGAGAGGCAGTTCTTC
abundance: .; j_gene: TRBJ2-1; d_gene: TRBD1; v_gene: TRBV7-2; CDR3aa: CASSGQGAFYNEQFF; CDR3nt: TGTGCCAGCAGCGGACAGGGGGCCTTCTACAATGAGCAGTTCTTC
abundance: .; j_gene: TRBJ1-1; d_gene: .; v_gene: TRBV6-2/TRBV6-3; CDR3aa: CASSPDKLNTEAFF; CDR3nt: TGTGCCAGCTCCCCGGACAAGCTGAACACTGAAGCTTTCTTT
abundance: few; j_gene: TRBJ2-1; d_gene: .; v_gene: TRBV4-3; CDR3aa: CASSQVRDSYNEQFF; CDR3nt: TGCGCCAGCAGCCAAGTAAGGGATTCCTACAATGAGCAGTTCTTC
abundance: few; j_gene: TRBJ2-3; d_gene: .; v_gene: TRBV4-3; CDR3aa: CASSQDPGTQYF; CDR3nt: TGCGCCAGCAGCCAAGACCCGGGTACGCAGTATTTT
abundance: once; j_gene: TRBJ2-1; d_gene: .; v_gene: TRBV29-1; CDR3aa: CSVEGVPGATYNEQFF; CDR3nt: TGCAGCGTTGAGGGTGTCCCGGGGGCGACCTACAATGAGCAGTTCTTC
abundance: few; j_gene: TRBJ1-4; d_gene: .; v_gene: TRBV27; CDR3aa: CASSYAGATFEKLFF; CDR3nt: TGTGCCAGCAGTTACGCAGGGGCGACTTTTGAAAAACTGTTTTTT
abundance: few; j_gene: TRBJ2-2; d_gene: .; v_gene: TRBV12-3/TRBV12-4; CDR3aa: CASLVGKSNTGELFF; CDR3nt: TGTGCCAGTCTGGTGGGGAAGTCGAACACCGGGGAGCTGTTTTTT
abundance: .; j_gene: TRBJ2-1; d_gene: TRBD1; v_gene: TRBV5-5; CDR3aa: CASSFVNRGNEQFF; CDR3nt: TGTGCCAGCAGCTTTGTGAACAGGGGCAATGAGCAGTTCTTC
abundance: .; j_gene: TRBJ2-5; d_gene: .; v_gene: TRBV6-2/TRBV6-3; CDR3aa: CASSRIQGGTQYF; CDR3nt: TGTGCCAGCAGTCGAATACAGGGAGGGACCCAGTACTTC
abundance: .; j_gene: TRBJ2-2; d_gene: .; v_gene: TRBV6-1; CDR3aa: CASSDTRYTGELFF; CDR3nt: TGTGCCAGCAGTGACACACGGTACACCGGGGAGCTGTTTTTT
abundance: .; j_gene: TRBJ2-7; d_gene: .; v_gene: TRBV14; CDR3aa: CASSQAASLIWEQYF; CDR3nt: TGTGCCAGCAGCCAAGCCGCCTCCCTCATATGGGAGCAGTACTTC
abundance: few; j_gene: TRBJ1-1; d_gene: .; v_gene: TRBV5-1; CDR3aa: CASRSGTTNTEAFF; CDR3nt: TGCGCCAGCAGGTCCGGGACAACGAACACTGAAGCTTTCTTT
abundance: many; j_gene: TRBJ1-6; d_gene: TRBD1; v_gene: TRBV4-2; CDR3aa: CASSQVNRGSPLHF; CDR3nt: TGTGCCAGCAGCCAAGTGAACAGGGGATCACCCCTCCACTTT
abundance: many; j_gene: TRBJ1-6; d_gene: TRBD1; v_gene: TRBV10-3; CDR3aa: CAISVLGDSSPLHF; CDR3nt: TGTGCCATCAGTGTCCTAGGGGACAGTTCACCCCTCCACTTT
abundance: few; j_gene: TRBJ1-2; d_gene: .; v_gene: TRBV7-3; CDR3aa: CASSFRGRDGYTF; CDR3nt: TGTGCCAGCAGCTTTAGAGGGCGCGATGGCTACACCTTC
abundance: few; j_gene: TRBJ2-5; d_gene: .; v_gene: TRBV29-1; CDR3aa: CSVQGGGLGETQYF; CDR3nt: TGCAGCGTCCAAGGGGGGGGCCTCGGCGAGACCCAGTACTTC
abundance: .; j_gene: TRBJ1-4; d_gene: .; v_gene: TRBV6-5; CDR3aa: CASSYGGSPEKLFF; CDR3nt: TGTGCCAGCAGTTATGGGGGATCCCCTGAAAAACTGTTTTTT
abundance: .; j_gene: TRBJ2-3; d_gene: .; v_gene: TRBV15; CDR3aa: CATSGGTASDTQYF; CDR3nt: TGTGCCACCAGCGGCGGGACCGCCTCAGATACGCAGTATTTT
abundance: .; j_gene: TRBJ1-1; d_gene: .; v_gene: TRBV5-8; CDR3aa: CASSLRQIRAFF; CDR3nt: TGTGCCAGCAGCTTAAGACAGATACGGGCTTTCTTT
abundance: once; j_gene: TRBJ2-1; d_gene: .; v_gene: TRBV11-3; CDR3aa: CASSGYTRDNNEQFF; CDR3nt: TGTGCCAGCAGCGGATACACACGGGATAACAATGAGCAGTTCTTC
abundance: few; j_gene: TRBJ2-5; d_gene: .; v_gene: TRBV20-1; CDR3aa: CSANYQLEGSQYF; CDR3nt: TGCAGTGCTAACTACCAGCTTGAGGGTTCTCAGTACTTC
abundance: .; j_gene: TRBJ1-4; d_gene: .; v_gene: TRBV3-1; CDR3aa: CASSQDLDEKLFF; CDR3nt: TGTGCCAGCAGCCAAGATCTTGATGAAAAACTGTTTTTT
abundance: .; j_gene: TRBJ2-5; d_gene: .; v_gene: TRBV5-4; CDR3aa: CASSLSRGSWETQYF; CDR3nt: TGTGCCAGCAGCTTGAGTAGGGGTTCGTGGGAGACCCAGTACTTC
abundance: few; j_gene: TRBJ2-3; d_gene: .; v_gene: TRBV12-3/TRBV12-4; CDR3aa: CASRAGHGTQYF; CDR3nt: TGTGCCAGCAGGGCAGGGCACGGTACGCAGTATTTT
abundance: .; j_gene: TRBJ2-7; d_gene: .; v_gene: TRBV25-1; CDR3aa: CASRRGPETYEQYF; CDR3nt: TGTGCCAGCAGGCGAGGACCGGAGACCTACGAGCAGTACTTC
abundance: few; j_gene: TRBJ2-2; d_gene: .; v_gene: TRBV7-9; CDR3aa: CASSFRELFF; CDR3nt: TGTGCCAGCAGCTTTAGGGAGCTGTTTTTT
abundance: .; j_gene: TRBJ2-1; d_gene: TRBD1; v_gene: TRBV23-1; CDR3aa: CASSHFDPPGQGRYNEQFF; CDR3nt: TGCGCCAGCAGTCACTTCGATCCTCCGGGACAGGGTAGATACAATGAGCAGTTCTTC
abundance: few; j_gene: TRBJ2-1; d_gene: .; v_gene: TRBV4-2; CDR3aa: CASSHQGGSNNEQFF; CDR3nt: TGTGCCAGCAGCCACCAAGGGGGTAGCAACAATGAGCAGTTCTTC
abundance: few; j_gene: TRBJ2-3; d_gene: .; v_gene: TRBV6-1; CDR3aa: CASGKRRGGEAPSTDTQYF; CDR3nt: TGTGCCAGCGGCAAAAGGAGAGGGGGGGAAGCCCCTAGCACAGATACGCAGTATTTT
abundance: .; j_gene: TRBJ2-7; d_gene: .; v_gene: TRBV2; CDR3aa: CASTAEGEPEQYF; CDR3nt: TGTGCCAGCACCGCAGAAGGGGAACCCGAGCAGTACTTC
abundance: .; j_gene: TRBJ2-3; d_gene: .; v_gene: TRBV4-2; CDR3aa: CASSPSGGGASDTQYF; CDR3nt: TGTGCCAGCAGCCCCAGTGGTGGGGGGGCCTCAGATACGCAGTATTTT
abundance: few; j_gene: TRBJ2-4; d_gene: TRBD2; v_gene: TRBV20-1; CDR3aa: CSALRAGGPSIIQYF; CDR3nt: TGCAGTGCTCTTCGAGCGGGGGGCCCATCCATCATTCAGTACTTC
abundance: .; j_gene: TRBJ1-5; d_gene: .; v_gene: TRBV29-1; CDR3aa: CSGASGPDQPQHF; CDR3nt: TGCAGCGGGGCTTCGGGACCGGATCAGCCCCAGCATTTT
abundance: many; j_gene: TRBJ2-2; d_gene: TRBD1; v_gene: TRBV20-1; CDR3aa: CSAPGQGAVGELFF; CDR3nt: TGCAGTGCCCCCGGACAGGGTGCCGTCGGGGAGCTGTTTTTT
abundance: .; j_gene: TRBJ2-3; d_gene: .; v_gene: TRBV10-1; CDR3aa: CASSEGTLVADTQYF; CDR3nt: TGCGCCAGCAGTGAAGGGACTCTGGTTGCAGATACGCAGTATTTT
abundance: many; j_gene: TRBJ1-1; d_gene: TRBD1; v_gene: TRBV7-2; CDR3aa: CASSVTGGGTEAFF; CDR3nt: TGTGCCAGCAGCGTAACAGGGGGAGGCACTGAAGCTTTCTTT
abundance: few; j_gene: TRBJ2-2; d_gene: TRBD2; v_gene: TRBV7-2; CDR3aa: CASSLALAGGPHTGELFF; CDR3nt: TGTGCCAGCAGCTTAGCCCTAGCGGGGGGGCCCCACACCGGGGAGCTGTTTTTT
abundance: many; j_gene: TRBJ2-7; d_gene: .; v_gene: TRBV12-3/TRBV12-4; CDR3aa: CASRLTGTREQYF; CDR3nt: TGTGCCAGCAGGTTAACAGGGACCCGTGAGCAGTACTTC
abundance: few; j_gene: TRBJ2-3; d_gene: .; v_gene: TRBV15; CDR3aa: CATSRVGAGGGYF; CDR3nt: TGTGCCACCAGCAGAGTAGGAGCAGGGGGGGGGTATTTT